One and the same sample provided the 5 T cell receptor beta chains below, sequenced in a study of blood T cell repertoires in COVID-19. The table came from immunoSEQ multiplex PCR; TCRdb's copy has only in-frame clones and leaves some out. The sample lists roughly 100,000 clones, just over 85% occurring once. The sample was peripheral blood. Source of these receptors: a human donor in a cohort sampled during active COVID-19.

J is TRBJ2-7 and V is TRBV14; 11 bases map to TRBD1. CDR3 length: 18 residues. The V segment lost 0 bases and the J segment 4 bases; nucleotides outside the gene matches: 11. The germline V gene encodes CDR1 SGHDN and CDR2 FVKESK. In DNA, the CDR3 is TGTGCCAGCAGCCAAGAAAGGACAGGGGGCCCCCGGCGGTACGAGCAGTACTTC. Amino acid sequence: CASSQERTGGPRRYEQYF.

The chain combines TRBV18 with TRBJ2-7, with TRBD1 matching over 9 bases. Germline lookup yields CDR1 KGHSH and CDR2 LQKENI. Unmatched junction bases numbered 3, after V lost 2 bases and J lost 1 base. The CDR3 extends over 15 amino acids. CDR3 amino acids: CASSPVGTGSYEQYF. The CDR3 DNA sequence: TGTGCCAGCTCACCAGTCGGGACAGGGTCCTACGAGCAGTACTTC.

The J gene is TRBJ1-2, the V gene TRBV21-1. TRBV21-1 is a listed pseudogene. This CDR3 spans 13 amino acids. As DNA, the CDR3 is TGTGCCAGCAGCAATCCGAGTGCCTATGGCTACACCTTC. It is translated as CASSNPSAYGYTF.

As concerns this clone: The same CDR3 also results from other DNA sequences found in this sample. This chain joins TRBV4-3 and TRBJ2-7; perhaps TRBD1 as D (6 bases). V lost 1 base and J lost 2, with 15 bases in between. Germline CDR1 is LGHNA and CDR2 is YSLEER. This CDR3 has 16 residues. The CDR3 DNA is TGCGCCAGCAGCCAAGTTTCATACAGGGACACCTACGAGCAGTACTTC. Encoded protein: CASSQVSYRDTYEQYF.

The rearrangement links TRBV5-6 to TRBJ1-5; D remains unclear. The CDR3 length is 15 residues. The germline V and J ends were trimmed by 1 base and 4 bases, with 12 bases remaining between them. Germline V gene data show CDR1 as SGHDT and CDR2 as YYEEEE. The CDR3 loop reads CASSLYGGRNQPQHF. CDR3 nucleotides: TGTGCCAGCAGCTTGTATGGCGGTCGAAATCAGCCCCAGCATTTT.